This TCR beta chain appears in the sequencing data of a study of cytomegalovirus exposure and HLA in healthy donors. Study conclusions and caveats: Some TCR beta chains (about 180 of them) were listed as cytomegalovirus-associated. As a later analysis revealed, most CMV-associated TCR beta chains appeared HLA-restricted.

PCR involved 60 Vbeta and 13 Jbeta primers. Using immunoSEQ multiplex PCR, the repertoire was profiled, and TCRdb retains in-frame clones only, with some absent. This sample has 70,000 to 95,000 clones, with around 84% found just once. Of note for this clone: The target antigen is unknown.

The clonotype originates from a man aged 18 to 35 in good health and CMV-seronegative. Sequencing was done on a sample of PBMCs.

The CDR3 here is CASSPQSEKLFF. In DNA form, the CDR3 reads TGTGCCAGCAGCCCTCAGTCCGAAAAACTGTTTTTT. The chain couples TRBV16 to TRBJ1-4; D is uncertain. CDR1 and CDR2 (germline): KGHSY, FQNENV. V gave up 4 bases and J gave up 8 bases, with 8 bases separating them. CDR3 length: 12 amino acids.